This passage covers 8 T cell receptor beta chains from one sample sequenced in a study of T cells in Graves' hyperthyroidism and ophthalmopathy. Amplification targeted TCR beta CDR3 regions from RNA transcripts. Carried out on the TCR CDR3, a first-round RT-PCR used the HTBI primer set. TCRdb processed the multiplex PCR reads anew with MiXCR; each CDR3 protein has one entry. This table holds a few hundred thousand distinct CDR3 sequences, roughly 18% found once. Sequences were obtained from blood. These receptors came from a woman aged 35 to 49 with Graves' ophthalmopathy.

V is TRBV11-1 and J is TRBJ2-7, with 10 bases aligning to TRBD2. The CDR3 has 16 amino acids. Trimming removed 5 bases from V and 5 bases from J; junction bases left unmatched: 12. Germline V gene sequence: CDR1 SGHAT, CDR2 FQDESV (reference sequence). CDR3 sequence (DNA): TGTGCCAGCAGCCGAGTAGGTACTAGCGGGACCCACGAGCAGTACTTC. The encoded protein is CASSRVGTSGTHEQYF.

This clonotype has ten or more counts. The chain links TRBV12-3 or TRBV12-4 to TRBJ1-5; D unresolved. The CDR3 spans 15 residues. Trimming cost V 3 bases and J 1 base, with 10 bases left between them. CDR3 region: CASSLGSASNQPQHF. The CDR3 coding sequence is TGTGCCAGCAGTTTGGGTTCAGCGAGCAATCAGCCCCAGCATTTT.

This clonotype has more than one count but fewer than ten. The V and J genes are TRBV6-5 and TRBJ2-5, with TRBD1 matching 7 bases. The CDR3 runs 15 residues. Germline V lookup: CDR1 MNHEY, CDR2 SVGAGI. With 0 bases clipped from V and 9 bases from J, the junction kept 10 bases outside the gene matches. CDR3 in amino acids: CASSYSWTGRDAQYF. The CDR3 nucleotides are TGTGCCAGCAGTTACTCCTGGACAGGCCGAGACGCCCAGTACTTC.

This clonotype was seen at least ten times. The junction shows a germline mismatch at one end, possibly a read error. The CDR3 bases are TGCAGCGTCGAAGACGGCGAACTAGCCAAAAACATTCAGTACTTC. It encodes CSVEDGELAKNIQYF. This rearrangement joins TRBV29-1 to TRBJ2-4; no clear D. In germline, CDR1 is SQVTM, CDR2 ANQGSEA. The CDR3 is 15 residues long. Filled out from reference TRBV29-1 and TRBJ2-4, the complete variable domain reads SAVISQKPSRDICQRGTSLTIQCQVDSQVTMMFWYRQQPGQSLTLIATANQGSEATYESGFVIDKFPISRPNLTFSTLTVSNMSPEDSSIYLCSVEDGELAKNIQYFGAGTRLSVL.

At least ten counts were recorded for this clonotype. One junction end does not reproduce the germline sequence, and a read error may be involved. V is TRBV9 and J is TRBJ2-2; possible D gene TRBD2, 5 bases. The CDR3 runs to 14 residues. Germline assignment: CDR1 SGDLS and CDR2 YYNGEE. The DNA of the CDR3 is TGCGCCAGCAACAGAGCGGCGAACACCGGGGAGCTGTTTTTT. The encoded protein is CASNRAANTGELFF. The whole variable domain, remainder taken from reference TRBV9 and TRBJ2-2, is DSGVTQTPKHLITATGQRVTLRCSPRSGDLSVYWYQQSLDQGLQFLIQYYNGEERAKGNILERFSAQQFPDLHSELNLSSLELGDSALYFCASNRAANTGELFFGEGSRLTVL.

This clonotype was counted many times. The chain carries TRBV6-1 and TRBJ1-1, with D maybe TRBD1 (6 bases). V lost 3 bases and J lost 3, with 11 bases in between. The length of the CDR3 is 14 residues. Looked up from germline, CDR1 is MNHNS and CDR2 is SASEGT. The CDR3 here is CASSDYRVDTEAFF. In nucleotides, the CDR3 is TGTGCCAGCAGTGATTACAGGGTTGACACTGAAGCTTTCTTT.

The chain couples TRBV2 to TRBJ2-7; 10 bases fit TRBD2. This CDR3 contains 17 residues. V lost 5 bases and J lost 2; bases outside the gene matches: 12. Per germline, CDR1 SNHLY and CDR2 FYNNEI. The CDR3 loop reads CASSSPSSGSSAYEQYF. The CDR3 DNA follows: TGTGCCAGCAGTAGTCCCTCTAGCGGGAGTTCTGCCTACGAGCAGTACTTC.

This clonotype has a handful of counts. The chain carries TRBV4-3 and TRBJ2-7; D may be TRBD1 or TRBD2 (6 bases each). V was clipped by 1 base and J by 7 bases, with 14 bases between them. The germline V gene encodes CDR1 LGHNA and CDR2 YSLEER. The CDR3 contains 14 residues. The CDR3, as DNA: TGCGCCAGCAGCCAAGGTGGGGGGCTTGGGGAGCAGTACTTC. Protein sequence: CASSQGGGLGEQYF.